A selection of T cell receptor beta chains follows, all from one sample in a study of beta chain features in type 1 diabetes. Data came from immunoSEQ multiplex PCR; TCRdb stores just in-frame clones and leaves some out. The table includes about 330,000 clones, 9.5% to 12% detected once. Material: naive CD4+ T cells from blood. The receptors were sampled from a woman in her twenties or thirties in good health. CDR3s include the opening cysteine and the closing phenylalanine or tryptophan. Fields, in order: J gene, V gene, clone size, CDR3 length, D gene, CDR3 DNA, CDR3 protein. D genes are given only for firm matches. Rows give clone size only sometimes, using once, few, many, or a class for an expanded clone.

J gene: TRBJ2-5; V gene: TRBV5-1; clone size: few; CDR3 length: 15; D gene: NA; CDR3 DNA: TGCGCCAGCAAAATGCTACTGACAGGCCAAGAGACCCAGTACTTC; CDR3 protein: CASKMLLTGQETQYF
J gene: TRBJ1-2; V gene: TRBV7-8; clone size: few; CDR3 length: 16; D gene: NA; CDR3 DNA: TGTGCCAGCAGCTTAGAGCCAGCAGGGCGTGACTATGGCTACACCTTC; CDR3 protein: CASSLEPAGRDYGYTF
J gene: TRBJ2-3; V gene: TRBV4-2; clone size: few; CDR3 length: 15; D gene: TRBD2; CDR3 DNA: TGTGCCAGCAGCACACTAGCGGGAGTCCCAGATACGCAGTATTTT; CDR3 protein: CASSTLAGVPDTQYF
J gene: TRBJ2-6; V gene: TRBV4-3; clone size: NA; CDR3 length: 17; D gene: NA; CDR3 DNA: TGCGCCAGCAGCCAAGATGCGGGGGCGTCTGGGGCCAACGTCCTGACTTTC; CDR3 protein: CASSQDAGASGANVLTF
J gene: TRBJ2-7; V gene: TRBV18; clone size: NA; CDR3 length: 14; D gene: TRBD1; CDR3 DNA: TGTGCCAGCTCACCAGCGACAGGGGGCTACGAGCAGTACTTC; CDR3 protein: CASSPATGGYEQYF
J gene: TRBJ2-1; V gene: TRBV28; clone size: few; CDR3 length: 15; D gene: NA; CDR3 DNA: TGTGCCAGCTACACCTTTGCTCGGGGTGGGAATGAGCAGTTCTTC; CDR3 protein: CASYTFARGGNEQFF
J gene: TRBJ1-1; V gene: TRBV30; clone size: few; CDR3 length: 10; D gene: NA; CDR3 DNA: TGTGCCTGGGCGGGGACTGAAGCTTTCTTT; CDR3 protein: CAWAGTEAFF
J gene: TRBJ2-3; V gene: TRBV7-9; clone size: NA; CDR3 length: 14; D gene: NA; CDR3 DNA: TGTGCCAGCAGCAGAGACATCAGCACAGATACGCAGTATTTT; CDR3 protein: CASSRDISTDTQYF
J gene: TRBJ1-1; V gene: TRBV18; clone size: NA; CDR3 length: 15; D gene: NA; CDR3 DNA: TGTGCCAGCTCACCAACTGTGGAGGGGCTCACTGAAGCTTTCTTT; CDR3 protein: CASSPTVEGLTEAFF
J gene: TRBJ2-5; V gene: TRBV29-1; clone size: few; CDR3 length: 14; D gene: NA; CDR3 DNA: TGCAGCGTTCTGCGTGCTTCTCTAGAAGAGACCCAGTACTTC; CDR3 protein: CSVLRASLEETQYF
J gene: TRBJ2-2; V gene: TRBV28; clone size: NA; CDR3 length: 15; D gene: NA; CDR3 DNA: TGTGCCAGCAGTCGGTCGACTAGTCGGACCGGGGAGCTGTTTTTT; CDR3 protein: CASSRSTSRTGELFF
J gene: TRBJ2-7; V gene: TRBV6-1; clone size: few; CDR3 length: 15; D gene: NA; CDR3 DNA: TGTGCCAGCAGTGAAGGAACTGCGGGACCCTACGAGCAGTACTTC; CDR3 protein: CASSEGTAGPYEQYF
J gene: TRBJ2-1; V gene: TRBV11-2; clone size: few; CDR3 length: 17; D gene: NA; CDR3 DNA: TGTGCCAGCAGCTTTCACGGCATTAGTTCGAGGCCGGGTGAGCAGTTCTTC; CDR3 protein: CASSFHGISSRPGEQFF
J gene: TRBJ2-2; V gene: TRBV4-3; clone size: few; CDR3 length: 15; D gene: NA; CDR3 DNA: TGCGCCAGCAGCCATGAGTTTTCGAGGACCGGGGAGCTGTTTTTT; CDR3 protein: CASSHEFSRTGELFF
J gene: TRBJ2-1; V gene: TRBV18; clone size: few; CDR3 length: 12; D gene: NA; CDR3 DNA: TGTGCCAGCTCACGGACAGACAATGAGCAGTTCTTC; CDR3 protein: CASSRTDNEQFF
J gene: TRBJ2-1; V gene: TRBV7-2; clone size: NA; CDR3 length: 15; D gene: TRBD2; CDR3 DNA: TGTGCCAGCAGCTTCGCGGCGGGAGAGTACAATGAGCAGTTCTTC; CDR3 protein: CASSFAAGEYNEQFF
J gene: TRBJ2-3; V gene: TRBV7-3; clone size: few; CDR3 length: 15; D gene: NA; CDR3 DNA: TGTGCCAGCAGCTTATTTGAGGGTGACACAGATACGCAGTATTTT; CDR3 protein: CASSLFEGDTDTQYF
J gene: TRBJ2-7; V gene: TRBV19; clone size: few; CDR3 length: 13; D gene: TRBD2; CDR3 DNA: TGTGCCAGTAGGTTGGCGGGAGCCTACGAGCAGTACTTC; CDR3 protein: CASRLAGAYEQYF
J gene: TRBJ2-7; V gene: TRBV20-1; clone size: few; CDR3 length: 11; D gene: NA; CDR3 DNA: TGCAGTGCAGCCCGGGGATACGAGCAGTACTTC; CDR3 protein: CSAARGYEQYF
J gene: TRBJ2-3; V gene: TRBV11-2; clone size: few; CDR3 length: 19; D gene: TRBD2; CDR3 DNA: TGTGCCAGCAGCTTAGAGTACCTCAAGGCAGCGGGAGTATCAGATACGCAGTATTTT; CDR3 protein: CASSLEYLKAAGVSDTQYF
J gene: TRBJ2-2; V gene: TRBV7-2; clone size: NA; CDR3 length: 18; D gene: TRBD2; CDR3 DNA: TGTGCCAGCAGCTTAAGAGCGGGAGGGCCGGTCGACACCGGGGAGCTGTTTTTT; CDR3 protein: CASSLRAGGPVDTGELFF
J gene: TRBJ2-7; V gene: TRBV4-3; clone size: few; CDR3 length: 17; D gene: NA; CDR3 DNA: TGCGCCAGCAGCCAAGAGCGCCCGGGACACCACTCCTACGAGCAGTACTTC; CDR3 protein: CASSQERPGHHSYEQYF
J gene: TRBJ2-5; V gene: TRBV7-6; clone size: NA; CDR3 length: 14; D gene: NA; CDR3 DNA: TGTGCCAGCAGCTTTGGAGACAGAGAAGAGACCCAGTACTTC; CDR3 protein: CASSFGDREETQYF
J gene: TRBJ2-1; V gene: TRBV12-5; clone size: few; CDR3 length: 20; D gene: NA; CDR3 DNA: TGTGCTAGTGGTTTGGTACTCACAGGGGGGGAAAGGGCCAGATACAATGAGCAGTTCTTC; CDR3 protein: CASGLVLTGGERARYNEQFF
J gene: TRBJ2-1; V gene: TRBV19; clone size: NA; CDR3 length: 15; D gene: TRBD2; CDR3 DNA: TGTGCCAGTATCGGCCGGTTAGCGGGAGTTAGTGAGCAGTTCTTC; CDR3 protein: CASIGRLAGVSEQFF
J gene: TRBJ2-7; V gene: TRBV6-5; clone size: NA; CDR3 length: 15; D gene: TRBD1; CDR3 DNA: TGTGCCAGCAGTTACAGGACAGGTATTACCTACGAGCAGTACTTC; CDR3 protein: CASSYRTGITYEQYF
J gene: TRBJ2-7; V gene: TRBV27; clone size: NA; CDR3 length: 14; D gene: TRBD1; CDR3 DNA: TGTGCCAGCAGTTCGACAGGGGGCTCCTACGAGCAGTACTTC; CDR3 protein: CASSSTGGSYEQYF
J gene: TRBJ1-3; V gene: TRBV30; clone size: NA; CDR3 length: 13; D gene: TRBD1; CDR3 DNA: TGTGCCTGGAGACAGGGGCTGGGAAACACCATATATTTT; CDR3 protein: CAWRQGLGNTIYF
J gene: TRBJ2-3; V gene: TRBV5-1; clone size: few; CDR3 length: 15; D gene: TRBD2; CDR3 DNA: TGCGCCAGCAGCTACCCGGGACTAGCGACAGATACGCAGTATTTT; CDR3 protein: CASSYPGLATDTQYF
J gene: TRBJ1-1; V gene: TRBV25-1; clone size: NA; CDR3 length: 13; D gene: NA; CDR3 DNA: TGTGCCAGCAGTGAAACTGTGAACACTGAAGCTTTCTTT; CDR3 protein: CASSETVNTEAFF
J gene: TRBJ1-1; V gene: TRBV6-5; clone size: NA; CDR3 length: 13; D gene: TRBD1; CDR3 DNA: TGTGCCAGCAGTTACTTTAACAGGGGAGCAGCTTTCTTT; CDR3 protein: CASSYFNRGAAFF
J gene: TRBJ1-1; V gene: TRBV6-5; clone size: NA; CDR3 length: 15; D gene: NA; CDR3 DNA: TGTGCCAGCAGTCCTCGGACACGACAATACACTGAAGCTTTCTTT; CDR3 protein: CASSPRTRQYTEAFF
J gene: TRBJ2-7; V gene: TRBV7-7; clone size: few; CDR3 length: 14; D gene: TRBD1; CDR3 DNA: TGTGCTAGCAGCTTAGGGGACAGGGGGGACGAGCAGTACTTC; CDR3 protein: CASSLGDRGDEQYF
J gene: TRBJ1-1; V gene: TRBV7-3; clone size: few; CDR3 length: 14; D gene: NA; CDR3 DNA: TGTGCCAGCAGCTTAACCGCAGGGAACACTGAAGCTTTCTTT; CDR3 protein: CASSLTAGNTEAFF
J gene: TRBJ2-7; V gene: TRBV5-1; clone size: NA; CDR3 length: 16; D gene: NA; CDR3 DNA: TGCGCCAGCAGCTTGGCGCCGGGGTCGAGAGCCTACGAGCAGTACTTC; CDR3 protein: CASSLAPGSRAYEQYF
J gene: TRBJ2-3; V gene: TRBV7-2; clone size: NA; CDR3 length: 16; D gene: TRBD2; CDR3 DNA: TGTGCCAGCAGCTCAGGACTAGCGGGAGGGCCAGATACGCAGTATTTT; CDR3 protein: CASSSGLAGGPDTQYF
J gene: TRBJ2-7; V gene: TRBV19; clone size: few; CDR3 length: 15; D gene: TRBD1; CDR3 DNA: TGTGCCAGTAGTATCCCGGGACAGGGAAGGAACGAGCAGTACTTC; CDR3 protein: CASSIPGQGRNEQYF
J gene: TRBJ2-5; V gene: TRBV10-3; clone size: NA; CDR3 length: 12; D gene: NA; CDR3 DNA: TGTGCCATCAGTGAGTCACAGGAGACCCAGTACTTC; CDR3 protein: CAISESQETQYF
J gene: TRBJ2-5; V gene: TRBV5-1; clone size: few; CDR3 length: 15; D gene: NA; CDR3 DNA: TGCGCCAGCAGCCTAATTACAGGGTCAGTAGAGACCCAGTACTTC; CDR3 protein: CASSLITGSVETQYF
J gene: TRBJ2-1; V gene: TRBV7-6; clone size: few; CDR3 length: 16; D gene: TRBD1; CDR3 DNA: TGTGCCAGCAGCTCCGGTGGGACAGCACCTTACAATGAGCAGTTCTTC; CDR3 protein: CASSSGGTAPYNEQFF